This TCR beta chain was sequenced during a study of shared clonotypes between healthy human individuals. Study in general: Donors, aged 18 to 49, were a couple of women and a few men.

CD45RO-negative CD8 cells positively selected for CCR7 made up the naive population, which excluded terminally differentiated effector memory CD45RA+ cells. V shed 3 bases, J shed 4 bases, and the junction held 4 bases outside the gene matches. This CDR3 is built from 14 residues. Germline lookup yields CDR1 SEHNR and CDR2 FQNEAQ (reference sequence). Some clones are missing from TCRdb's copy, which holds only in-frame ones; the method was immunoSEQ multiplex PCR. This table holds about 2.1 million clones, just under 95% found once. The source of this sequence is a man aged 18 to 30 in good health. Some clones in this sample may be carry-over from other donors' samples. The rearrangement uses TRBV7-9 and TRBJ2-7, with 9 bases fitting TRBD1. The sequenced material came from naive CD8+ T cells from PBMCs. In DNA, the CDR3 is TGTGCCAGCAGCTTGGACAGGGGATGGTACGAGCAGTACTTC. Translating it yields CASSLDRGWYEQYF.